Below, one T cell receptor beta chain is given with its context. Ten or more counts support this clonotype. The specificity of this receptor is unknown. One base away there is no much larger clone; base qualities are not given. This sample is drawn from a study of T-cell reconstitution after alpha-beta-depleted transplantation in children listed by TCRdb under 2016. In terms of the full investigation: Using TCR repertoire profiling, the study followed T-cell immune reconstitution in a quantitative way in children after TCRalphabeta/CD19-depleted allogeneic hematopoietic cell transplantation.

The CDR3 runs 14 amino acids, cysteine and phenylalanine included. The read is trimmed to its CDR3 DNA, 42 bases read in frame from base 1. Relative to germline, V is 3 bases shorter and J is 7 bases shorter, with 12 bases between their ends. The receptor library was made with PCR. Sequencing was performed on an Illumina HiSeq 2500. To normalize quantification of the TCRbeta repertoire, the TCR libraries were built with molecular barcoding that relied on unique molecular identifiers. Starting from the raw public reads, TCRdb applied fastp trimming at Q25, assembled clones with MiXCR and retained in-frame beta chains. A single entry per CDR3 protein holds the most common genes and DNA from its merged rows. The sample data list approximately 490,000 distinct CDR3 sequences, and roughly an eighth of these were observed just once. Jointly, the top ten make up around 6.1% of the sample.

The chain uses TRBV12-3 or TRBV12-4 and TRBJ1-4; TRBD1 is perhaps the D gene, given 5 matching bases. Sample: PBMCs from the stem cell graft donor, taken from the stem cell graft. The TCR originated in a human donor who donated a stem cell graft to a child with combined immunodeficiency. This receptor carries the CDR3 CASSFEGLGEKLFF. The nucleotide sequence is TGTGCCAGCAGTTTTGAGGGGTTAGGTGAAAAACTGTTTTTT.